These T cell receptor beta chains were read from a single sample in a study of blood T cell repertoires in COVID-19. The assay was immunoSEQ multiplex PCR, and TCRdb's table has in-frame clones only and misses some. The table lists 100,000 or so clones, roughly four fifths of them singletons. Sequenced input: peripheral blood. Receptor source: a woman of 80 years or more with acute or convalescent COVID-19. CDR3s include the opening cysteine and the closing phenylalanine or tryptophan. Fields, in order: V gene, D gene, J gene, clone size, CDR3 DNA, CDR3 protein. The D gene is left open where the match is weak. Clone size is shown for a subset of rows, as once, few, many or a class of expanded clone.

TRBV5-6,-,TRBJ2-3,-,TGTGCCAGCAGCCGTCGGACACGTCTATCCACAGATACGCAGTATTTT,CASSRRTRLSTDTQYF
TRBV7-2,-,TRBJ2-3,few,TGTGCCAGCAGCTTAGACCGACTAGATCGAAATACGCAGTATTTT,CASSLDRLDRNTQYF
TRBV28,-,TRBJ2-6,once,TGTGCCAGCAGTTCGACTAGGCGCACCTCTGGGGCCAACGTCCTGACTTTC,CASSSTRRTSGANVLTF
TRBV7-2,TRBD1,TRBJ1-2,once,TGTGCCAGCAGCGACGGACAGGGATTCGGCTACACCTTC,CASSDGQGFGYTF
TRBV5-1,TRBD1,TRBJ2-3,-,TGCGCCAGCAGTCAAATACAGGGGACCTACACAGATACGCAGTATTTT,CASSQIQGTYTDTQYF
TRBV30,TRBD1,TRBJ1-5,-,TGTGCCTGGAGTGTGGGACAGGGGCTTCAGCCCCAGCATTTT,CAWSVGQGLQPQHF
TRBV7-9,-,TRBJ1-1,-,TGTGCCAGCAGCATCGGGACTTACGACACTGAAGCTTTCTTT,CASSIGTYDTEAFF
TRBV12-3/TRBV12-4,-,TRBJ2-7,-,TGTGCCAGCAGTTTATGTGGGGGCTGCGAGCAGTACTTC,CASSLCGGCEQYF
TRBV12-5,-,TRBJ1-5,-,TGTGCTAGTGCCGTTGACAGGACAAATCAGCCCCAGCATTTT,CASAVDRTNQPQHF
TRBV30,-,TRBJ2-3,-,TGTGCCTGGAGTGTCACAGGGAATAGTGCAGATACGCAGTATTTT,CAWSVTGNSADTQYF
TRBV6-5,-,TRBJ1-2,-,TGTGCCAGCAGTACTCCCTATGGCTACACCTTC,CASSTPYGYTF
TRBV7-9,TRBD1,TRBJ2-1,-,TGTGCCAGCAGACAGGGGGCAAAGAATGAGCAGTTCTTC,CASRQGAKNEQFF
TRBV18,-,TRBJ2-7,-,TGTGCCAGCTCACCACCCGGACAGTGGTACGAGCAGTACTTC,CASSPPGQWYEQYF
TRBV28,TRBD2,TRBJ2-5,-,TGTGCCAGCAGTCCTGGGACTAGCGGGAATGGGGAGACCCAGTACTTC,CASSPGTSGNGETQYF
TRBV20-1,-,TRBJ2-5,-,TGCAGTGCTAGTTGGTTGCAGGGGTTGAAAGAGACCCAGTACTTC,CSASWLQGLKETQYF
TRBV5-1,TRBD1,TRBJ2-1,-,TGCGCCAGCAGCTTGACGACAGGGGCCATAAATGAGCAGTTCTTC,CASSLTTGAINEQFF
TRBV30,TRBD1,TRBJ1-5,once,TGTGCCTGGAGTCTCCGACAGGGGAACCAGCCCCAGCATTTT,CAWSLRQGNQPQHF
TRBV28,TRBD1,TRBJ2-2,-,TGTGCCACTCTACAGGGGGACACCGGGGAGCTGTTTTTT,CATLQGDTGELFF
TRBV5-1,TRBD2,TRBJ2-7,few,TGCGCCAGCAGTCAATTAGCGGGAGACTCCTACGAGCAGTACTTC,CASSQLAGDSYEQYF
TRBV7-2,TRBD2,TRBJ2-1,once,TGTGCCAGCAGCTTATGGACTAGCGGCAATGAGCAGTTCTTC,CASSLWTSGNEQFF
TRBV29-1,-,TRBJ2-7,once,TGCAGCGTTGAAGACCCCGCGGGGCCCGAGCAGTACTTC,CSVEDPAGPEQYF
TRBV5-4,-,TRBJ2-1,-,TGTGCCAGCAGCCGCGGGCGTTCGGACCGGGGAAATGAGCAGTTCTTC,CASSRGRSDRGNEQFF
TRBV27,TRBD2,TRBJ2-2,few,TGTGCCAGCAGTTATTTAGGGCTAGCGGGAAACGACGGGGAGCTGTTTTTT,CASSYLGLAGNDGELFF
TRBV5-6,TRBD1,TRBJ1-3,-,TGTGCCAGCAGCGTATTACAGGGGGTTTTAGGTGGAAACACCATATATTTT,CASSVLQGVLGGNTIYF
TRBV12-5,TRBD2,TRBJ2-3,-,TGTGCTAGTGGTTTTCGAGCGGGAGTCACAGATACGCAGTATTTT,CASGFRAGVTDTQYF
TRBV24-1,-,TRBJ2-1,-,TGTGCCACCCGAGGGTCCAAGGGTGAGCAGTTCTTC,CATRGSKGEQFF
TRBV21-1,-,TRBJ2-5,once,TGTGCCAGCGTTCTAGCGGGAGAGGAGACCCAGTACTTC,CASVLAGEETQYF
TRBV12-3/TRBV12-4,-,TRBJ1-2,-,TGTGCCAGCACGCCCCAGGCTGGCTACACCTTC,CASTPQAGYTF
TRBV3-1/TRBV3-2,TRBD2,TRBJ2-1,-,TGTGCCAGCAGTCTAGCGGGAGGGAACAATGAGCAGTTCTTC,CASSLAGGNNEQFF
TRBV7-9,-,TRBJ2-1,-,TGTGCCAGCAGCTTATCTTGGAGTCAAAATGAGCAGTTCTTC,CASSLSWSQNEQFF
TRBV7-2,-,TRBJ1-2,-,TGTGCCAGCAGCCCACGACAGGTCGTGAATGGCTACACCTTC,CASSPRQVVNGYTF
TRBV14,-,TRBJ2-7,once,TGTGCCAGCAGCCAAGATTGGGCAGGGTTTCCCTACGAGCAGTACTTC,CASSQDWAGFPYEQYF
TRBV6-5,TRBD1,TRBJ2-4,-,TGTGCCAGCAGTTTGACAGGGAATCTGGCCAAAAACATTCAGTACTTC,CASSLTGNLAKNIQYF
TRBV4-1,-,TRBJ1-6,-,TGCGCCAGCAGCCAAGACACAGGGAGCTCCTATAATTCACCCCTCCACTTT,CASSQDTGSSYNSPLHF
TRBV28,-,TRBJ1-4,once,TGTGCCAGCAGTTTAGACGGGGGGTTCAAACTGTTTTTT,CASSLDGGFKLFF
TRBV12-3/TRBV12-4,-,TRBJ2-5,-,TGTGCCAGCAGTTCAGCGGAGGGGGAGACCCAGTACTTC,CASSSAEGETQYF
TRBV2,-,TRBJ1-3,-,TGTGCCAGCAGCCAACAGGGAGCGAGATCTGGAAACACCATATATTTT,CASSQQGARSGNTIYF
TRBV12-3/TRBV12-4,-,TRBJ1-3,-,TGTGCCAGCAGCTTTACAGGCACCACCATATATTTT,CASSFTGTTIYF
TRBV28,TRBD1,TRBJ1-5,few,TGTGCCAGCAGTTCCCGGACAGGGCTAAGCAATCAGCCCCAGCATTTT,CASSSRTGLSNQPQHF
TRBV3-1/TRBV3-2,-,TRBJ2-1,few,TGTGCCAGCAGCCAAGACGCTAAGGGGTACAATGAGCAGTTCTTC,CASSQDAKGYNEQFF
TRBV5-5,-,TRBJ2-2,-,TGTGCCAGCATTCCAGGGTATTACGGGGAGCTGTTTTTT,CASIPGYYGELFF
TRBV6-2/TRBV6-3,-,TRBJ2-1,once,TGTGCCAGCAGCCCCGGATCATCGGGGCAGTTCTTC,CASSPGSSGQFF